Presented here are 17 T cell receptor beta chains from one specimen sequenced in a study of beta chain features in type 1 diabetes. Reverse transcribing all isolated RNA meant expressed TCRB transcripts were sequenced. This table comes from immunoSEQ multiplex PCR, and its TCRdb copy is limited to in-frame clones, with some not included. Altogether 300,000 to 350,000 clones are present, 7.5% to 9% being singletons, with the ten largest covering 0.44%. Source material: central memory CD4+ T cells from blood. Receptors originate from a woman aged 18-29 years in good health.

The chain employs TRBV28 and TRBJ2-7; D is undetermined. Between the trimmed V and J ends, which lost 10 bases and 2 bases, there was a span of 6 bases. Germline-derived CDR1 and CDR2 are MDHEN and SYDVKM. The CDR3 is 10 residues long. The CDR3 DNA sequence: TGTGCCACCAAGGCCTACGAGCAGTACTTC. This translates into CATKAYEQYF.

Only a few counts were recorded for this clone. V is TRBV20-1 and J is TRBJ2-7; D unclear. CDR3 size: 11 residues. Trimming took 5 bases from V and 2 from J, leaving 7 bases between them. Germline CDR1 and CDR2: DFQATT and SNEGSKA (reference sequence). CDR3 in DNA: TGCAGTGCTCGCGCGACCTACGAGCAGTACTTC. Protein product: CSARATYEQYF.

The chain combines TRBV20-1 with TRBJ2-2, with D uncertain. CDR1 DFQATT and CDR2 SNEGSKA come from the germline V gene (reference sequence). This CDR3 spans 11 amino acids. V was trimmed by 6 bases and J by 4 bases, leaving 6 bases between them. CDR3 coding DNA: TGCAGTGCCTACCTCACCGGGGAGCTGTTTTTT. This sequence encodes CSAYLTGELFF.

To note about this clone: One junction end disagrees with the germline gene, perhaps due to a read error. The chain couples TRBV28 to TRBJ2-1, with a weak D call TRBD2 (6 bases). The CDR3 contains 12 residues. CDR1 is MDHEN and CDR2 is SYDVKM in the germline V gene. CDR3 sequence: CASSLGAGPRVF. The CDR3 DNA sequence: TGTGCCAGCAGTTTAGGGGCGGGACCTCGGGTCTTC.

This clone occurred a few times. The chain combines TRBV28 with TRBJ1-1; 7 bases are shared with TRBD1. V dropped 3 bases and J dropped 5; count of bases not matched to a gene: 6. Germline V gene lookup returns CDR1 MDHEN and CDR2 SYDVKM. CDR3 length equals 14 residues. The CDR3 sequence: CASSLRGGWTEAFF. In DNA form, the CDR3 reads TGTGCCAGCAGTTTGCGAGGGGGCTGGACTGAAGCTTTCTTT.

There are a few counts of this clone. This rearrangement joins TRBV7-2 to TRBJ2-1; possibly TRBD2 for D (6 bases). This CDR3 contains 16 residues. With 4 bases removed from V and 10 bases from J, the gap between germline ends came to 23 bases. The germline V gene encodes CDR1 SGHTA and CDR2 FQGNSA. CDR3 protein: CASSSPGDPDDDEQFF. CDR3 nucleotides: TGTGCCAGCAGCTCTCCGGGGGATCCTGATGACGACGAGCAGTTCTTC.

Turning to this clone: The junction and the germline gene differ at one end; a read error may be behind it. The chain carries TRBV6-1 and TRBJ2-1; TRBD2 matches 9 bases. There are 14 residues in the CDR3. Germline assignment: CDR1 MNHNS and CDR2 SASEGT. CDR3 bases: TGTGCCATCAGTGAGAGGCTAGCGGGAAATGAGCAGTTCTTC. Amino acid sequence: CAISERLAGNEQFF.

The J gene is TRBJ2-7, the V gene TRBV5-1; D remains unclear. The CDR3 length is 15 residues. Germline CDR1 is SGHRS and CDR2 is YFSETQ. Trimming stripped 4 bases from V and 3 bases from J, with 17 bases between. This CDR3 reads CASSLEGYSNYEQYF. CDR3 DNA: TGCGCCAGCAGCCTGGAAGGCTACTCCAACTACGAGCAGTACTTC.

The CDR3, as DNA: TGCGCCAGCAGGGACTCCACAGATACGCAGTATTTT. Protein: CASRDSTDTQYF. J is TRBJ2-3 and V is TRBV5-1, with D perhaps TRBD2 (5 bases). Germline CDR1 reads SGHRS; CDR2 reads YFSETQ. The V gene lost 5 bases and the J gene lost 2 bases, with 6 bases spanning the gap. The CDR3 extends over 12 amino acids.

Ten or more counts support this clone. The chain combines TRBV29-1 with TRBJ1-2, with 9 bases fitting TRBD1. The CDR3 sequence is 13 residues long. Per germline, CDR1 SQVTM and CDR2 ANQGSEA. J gave up 7 bases and V 6 bases, and 9 bases lay outside the gene matches. The CDR3 bases are TGCAGCGTCTCGACAGGGGGTGGGATTGGCTACACCTTC. Protein: CSVSTGGGIGYTF.

J is TRBJ2-7 and V is TRBV28; no reliable D call. V lost 4 bases to trimming and J lost 6 bases, with 16 bases between them. The CDR3 covers 14 residues. Germline-derived CDR1 and CDR2 are MDHEN and SYDVKM. CDR3 sequence: CASSSQVRPSEQYF. DNA of the CDR3: TGTGCCAGCAGTTCCCAAGTCAGGCCGAGCGAGCAGTACTTC.

This clone was recorded at least ten times. The rearrangement links TRBV15 to TRBJ2-5, with D uncertain. The CDR3 runs to 13 residues. The V gene's germline CDR1 is LNHNV and CDR2 YYDKDF (reference sequence). Trimming pared 0 bases from V and 3 bases from J, leaving 5 bases between. DNA of the CDR3: TGTGCCACCAGCAGAGAACCGGAAGAGACCCAGTACTTC. Residues: CATSREPEETQYF. Supplemented by reference TRBV15 and TRBJ2-5, the full variable domain reads DAMVIQNPRYQVTQFGKPVTLSCSQTLNHNVMYWYQQKSSQAPKLLFHYYDKDFNNEADTPDNFQSRRPNTSFCFLDIRSPGLGDTAMYLCATSREPEETQYFGPGTRLLVL.

This clone has a handful of counts. The V call is TRBV7-2, the J call TRBJ1-2; D is perhaps TRBD1 (5 bases). The ends were cut back, 3 bases at V and 8 bases at J, with 10 bases in the middle. Germline CDR1 reads SGHTA; CDR2 reads FQGNSA. This CDR3 spans 12 amino acids. The CDR3 nucleotides are TGTGCCAGCAGCTTGGTTCAGGGAGGCTACACCTTC. It codes for CASSLVQGGYTF.

The rearrangement joins TRBV7-9 to TRBJ2-1, with 7 bases aligning to TRBD2. The CDR3 totals 13 residues. J was trimmed by 8 bases and V by 6 bases; bases with no gene match: 7. The germline V gene has CDR1 SEHNR and CDR2 FQNEAQ (reference sequence). The CDR3 here is CASRREWGDEQFF. CDR3 coding DNA: TGTGCCAGCAGGCGGGAGTGGGGGGATGAGCAGTTCTTC.

J is TRBJ2-7 and V is TRBV27; 11 positions match TRBD1. V shed 3 bases and J 7 bases; nucleotides not matched to a gene: 5. The CDR3 consists of 14 residues. Germline V gives CDR1 MNHEY, CDR2 SMNVEV (reference sequence). The CDR3 DNA reads TGTGCCAGCAGTTTTGGACAGGGGGCATCGGAGCAGTACTTC. This encodes CASSFGQGASEQYF.

The chain couples TRBV7-2 to TRBJ2-3; 12 bases match TRBD2. From germline, CDR1 is SGHTA and CDR2 FQGNSA. The trim removed 5 bases at V and 4 bases at J, leaving 4 bases unmatched. The CDR3 is made up of 15 amino acids. This CDR3 reads CASSPRLAGADTQYF. CDR3 nucleotide sequence: TGTGCCAGCAGCCCACGACTAGCGGGAGCAGATACGCAGTATTTT.

The V gene is TRBV4-3, the J gene TRBJ2-7; D may correspond to TRBD1 or TRBD2 (5 bases each). The CDR3 is made up of 16 amino acids. Germline V CDR1 and CDR2: LGHNA, YSLEER. Between the trimmed V and J ends, which lost 2 bases and 2 bases, there was a span of 16 bases. The CDR3 reads CASSQWASQGAYEQYF. The DNA of the CDR3 is TGCGCCAGCAGCCAATGGGCATCCCAGGGAGCCTACGAGCAGTACTTC.